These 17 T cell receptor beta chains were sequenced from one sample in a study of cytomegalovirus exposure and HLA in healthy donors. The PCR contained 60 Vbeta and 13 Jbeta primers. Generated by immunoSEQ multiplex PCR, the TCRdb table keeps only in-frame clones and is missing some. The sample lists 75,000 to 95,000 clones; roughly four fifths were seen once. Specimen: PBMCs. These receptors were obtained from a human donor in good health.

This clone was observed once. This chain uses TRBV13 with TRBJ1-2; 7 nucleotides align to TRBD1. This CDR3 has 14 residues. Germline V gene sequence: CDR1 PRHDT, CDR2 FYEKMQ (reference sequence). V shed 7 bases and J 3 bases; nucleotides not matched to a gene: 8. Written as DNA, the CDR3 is TGTGCCAGCACCGCGACAGGGAACGACTATGGCTACACCTTC. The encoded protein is CASTATGNDYGYTF.

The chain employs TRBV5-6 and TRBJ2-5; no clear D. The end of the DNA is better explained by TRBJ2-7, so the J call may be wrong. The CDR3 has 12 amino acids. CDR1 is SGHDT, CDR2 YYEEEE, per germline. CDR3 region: CASSLVVSEQYF. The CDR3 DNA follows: TGTGCCAGCAGCTTGGTAGTAAGCGAGCAGTACTTC.

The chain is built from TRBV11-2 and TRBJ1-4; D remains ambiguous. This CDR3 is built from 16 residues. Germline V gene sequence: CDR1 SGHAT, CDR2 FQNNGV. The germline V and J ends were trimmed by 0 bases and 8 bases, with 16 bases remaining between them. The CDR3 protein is CASSLDTPHTEEKLFF. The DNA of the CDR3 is TGTGCCAGCAGCTTAGATACCCCTCACACAGAGGAAAAACTGTTTTTT. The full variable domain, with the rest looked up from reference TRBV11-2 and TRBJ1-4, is EAGVAQSPRYKIIEKRQSVAFWCNPISGHATLYWYQQILGQGPKLLIQFQNNGVVDDSQLPKDRFSAERLKGVDSTLKIQPAKLEDSAVYLCASSLDTPHTEEKLFFGSGTQLSVL.

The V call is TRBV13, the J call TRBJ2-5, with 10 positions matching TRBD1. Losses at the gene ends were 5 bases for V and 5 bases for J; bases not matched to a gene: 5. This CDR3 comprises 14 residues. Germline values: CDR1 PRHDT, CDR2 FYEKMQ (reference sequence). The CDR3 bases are TGTGCCAGCAGCCAGGAGACAGGGGGCGAGACCCAGTACTTC. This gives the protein CASSQETGGETQYF.

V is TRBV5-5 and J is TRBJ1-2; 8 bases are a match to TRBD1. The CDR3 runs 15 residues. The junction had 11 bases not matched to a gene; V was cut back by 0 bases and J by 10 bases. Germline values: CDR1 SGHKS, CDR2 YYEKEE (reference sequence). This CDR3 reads CASSLGATGVYHYTF. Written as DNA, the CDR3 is TGTGCCAGCAGCTTGGGTGCGACAGGGGTATACCACTACACCTTC.

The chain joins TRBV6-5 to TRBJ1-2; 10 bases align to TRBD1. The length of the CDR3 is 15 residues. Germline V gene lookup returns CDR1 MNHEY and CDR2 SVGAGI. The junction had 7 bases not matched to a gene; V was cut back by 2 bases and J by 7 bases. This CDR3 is CASSYKGQGYRGYTF. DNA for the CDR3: TGTGCCAGCAGTTACAAGGGACAGGGGTACCGTGGCTACACCTTC.

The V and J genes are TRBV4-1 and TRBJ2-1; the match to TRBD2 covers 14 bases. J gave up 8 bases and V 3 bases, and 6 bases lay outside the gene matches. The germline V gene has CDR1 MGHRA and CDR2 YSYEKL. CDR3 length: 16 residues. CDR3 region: CASSHPGTSGGDEQFF. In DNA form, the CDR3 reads TGCGCCAGCAGCCACCCCGGGACTAGCGGGGGAGATGAGCAGTTCTTC.

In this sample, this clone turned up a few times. In DNA form, the CDR3 reads TGTGCCAGCAGCTTACAGGGACAGCTGAACACTGAAGCTTTCTTT. It is translated as CASSLQGQLNTEAFF. This chain connects TRBV27 to TRBJ1-1; 7 bases match TRBD1. Germline lookup yields CDR1 MNHEY and CDR2 SMNVEV (reference sequence). V shed 6 bases and J 0 bases; nucleotides not matched to a gene: 7. The CDR3 contains 15 residues.

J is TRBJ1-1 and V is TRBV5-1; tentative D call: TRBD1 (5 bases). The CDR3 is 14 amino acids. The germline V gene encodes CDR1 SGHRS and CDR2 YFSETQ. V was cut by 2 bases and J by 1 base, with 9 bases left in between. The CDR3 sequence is CASSFQGPNTEAFF. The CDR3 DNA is TGCGCCAGCAGCTTTCAGGGCCCGAACACTGAAGCTTTCTTT.

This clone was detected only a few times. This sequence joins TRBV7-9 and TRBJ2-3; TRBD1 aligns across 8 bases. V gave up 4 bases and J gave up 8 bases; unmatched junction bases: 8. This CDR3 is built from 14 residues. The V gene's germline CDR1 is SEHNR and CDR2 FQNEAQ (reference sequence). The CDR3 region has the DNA TGTGCCAGCAGCTCATTGACAGGGGCGGGTACGCAGTATTTT. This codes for CASSSLTGAGTQYF. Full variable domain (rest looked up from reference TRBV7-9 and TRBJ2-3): DTGVSQNPRHKITKRGQNVTFRCDPISEHNRLYWYRQTLGQGPEFLTYFQNEAQLEKSRLLSDRFSAERPKGSFSTLEIQRTEQGDSAMYLCASSSLTGAGTQYFGPGTRLTVL.

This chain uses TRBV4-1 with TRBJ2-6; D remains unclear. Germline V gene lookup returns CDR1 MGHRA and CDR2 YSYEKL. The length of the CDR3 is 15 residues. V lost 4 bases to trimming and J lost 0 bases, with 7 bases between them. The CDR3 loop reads CASSRDFSGANVLTF. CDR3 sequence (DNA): TGCGCCAGCAGCCGAGACTTCTCTGGGGCCAACGTCCTGACTTTC.

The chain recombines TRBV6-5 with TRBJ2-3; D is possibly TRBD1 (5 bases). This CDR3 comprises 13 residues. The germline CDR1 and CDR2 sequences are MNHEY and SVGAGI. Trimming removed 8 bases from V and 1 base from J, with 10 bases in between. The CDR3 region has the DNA TGTGCCAGCTCCCGCAGGGGCACAGATACGCAGTATTTT. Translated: CASSRRGTDTQYF.

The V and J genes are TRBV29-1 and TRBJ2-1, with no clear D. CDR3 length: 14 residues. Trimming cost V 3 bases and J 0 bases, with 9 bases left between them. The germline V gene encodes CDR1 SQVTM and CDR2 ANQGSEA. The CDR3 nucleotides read TGCAGCGTTGAGTTTCAGGACTCCTACAATGAGCAGTTCTTC. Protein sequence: CSVEFQDSYNEQFF.

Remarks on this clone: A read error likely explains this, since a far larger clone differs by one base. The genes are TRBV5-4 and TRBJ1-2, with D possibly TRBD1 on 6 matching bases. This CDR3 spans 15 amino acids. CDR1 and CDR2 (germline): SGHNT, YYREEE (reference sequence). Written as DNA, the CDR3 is TGTGCCAGCAGCTTTAGGGGCAGGGGTAACTATGGCTACCCCTTC. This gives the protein CASSFRGRGNYGYPF.

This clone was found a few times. In DNA form, the CDR3 reads TGCGCCAGCAGCCAAGATCTAACCTCTAATGAAAAACTGTTTTTT. Translation gives CASSQDLTSNEKLFF. The V call is TRBV4-3, the J call TRBJ1-4; no clear D gene. V was trimmed by 0 bases and J by 3 bases, leaving 8 bases between them. The CDR3 consists of 15 residues. Germline-derived CDR1 and CDR2 are LGHNA and YSLEER.

CDR3 sequence: CASSFAGLETQYF. The CDR3 DNA reads as TGTGCCAGCAGCTTTGCAGGGCTCGAGACCCAGTACTTC. The rearrangement joins TRBV7-2 to TRBJ2-5; perhaps TRBD1 as D (5 bases). Trimming shortened V by 3 bases and J by 5 bases, and 10 bases separated the two germline ends. The V gene's germline CDR1 is SGHTA and CDR2 FQGNSA. The CDR3 has 13 amino acids.

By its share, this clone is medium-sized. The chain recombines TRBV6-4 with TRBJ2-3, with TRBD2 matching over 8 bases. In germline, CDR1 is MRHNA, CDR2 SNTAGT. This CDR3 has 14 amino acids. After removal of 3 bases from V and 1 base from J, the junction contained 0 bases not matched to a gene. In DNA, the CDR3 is TGTGCCAGCAGTGAGCGGGGGGGCACAGATACGCAGTATTTT. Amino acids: CASSERGGTDTQYF.